The TCR beta chain described here comes from a study of blood T cell repertoires in COVID-19 (dated by TCRdb to 2018 to 2021). Looking at the study overall: Samples covering the acute and convalescent phases of COVID-19 were provided by collaborators in the United States, Italy and Spain. Where available, HLA class I and class II types were obtained from metadata supplied by the sample provider rather than from assay-based typing. Deeply sampled blood TCRbeta repertoires from subjects exposed to, actively infected with, or recovered from COVID-19 were included in the dataset. Sample metadata almost always included a de-identified subject ID, COVID-19 status, age in years and sex. The samples were drawn from two sources: the first 160 participants of the ongoing ImmuneRACE study, and approximately 1,300 subjects contributed by 6 global collaborators. The prospective study material was composed of cDNA or gDNA derived from T cells, B-cell-depleted T cells, or PBMCs. The repertoires were released in a freely available public database intended as a resource for research on the immune response to SARS-CoV-2.

As for this clone: Its specific antigen is unknown. Nothing much larger sits one base from this clone, and base qualities are not available.

TCRbeta CDR3 regions were amplified from genomic DNA using the immunoSEQ Assay, a bias-controlled multiplex PCR. In the source study's methods: Within the assay, amplification of reference gene primers was used to estimate how many nucleated cells each sample contained. To quantify the absolute abundance of each unique TCRbeta CDR3 rearrangement, sequence reads were collapsed and filtered. Productive Simpson clonality was computed per sample as the square root of Simpson's diversity index over productive rearrangements. Here the immuneACCESS table is served through TCRdb, limited to in-frame sequences with V and J called. Missing clones are a known gap in these copies; in checked studies unresolved V genes cover under half, and the rest lacks a known reason. That table supplies the V and J calls and clone size; D and trimming were determined from the DNA. The sample table lists around 250,000 clones, 86% of them with a count of one. The leading ten clones occupy 2.2% of the sample.

The paper's findings and limits, for the study overall: How much clinical and demographic metadata was included differed by source and by participant, and the metadata was provided uncurated.

From a lookup of the germline V gene (reference sequence), CDR1 and CDR2 are MNHNY and SVGAGI. V is cut by 2 bases and J by 7 bases, and the space between the germline ends is 18 bases. Including the terminal cysteine and phenylalanine, the CDR3 comprises 16 residues. The retained sequence is limited to the CDR3, 48 bases, with the frame set at the first base. Samples from volunteer blood donors who had recovered from COVID-19 were contributed by a second Seattle source. Each collaborating institution followed its own protocols to collect whole blood in K2EDTA tubes. For TCRbeta analysis, collaborators shipped samples as frozen whole blood, isolated PBMCs, or DNA extracted from either of those sample types.

The TCR originated in a man in his thirties or forties who had recovered from COVID-19. Recombination linked TRBV6-6 to TRBJ2-4; TRBD1 is a weak D gene call, 6 bases matching. Input material: peripheral blood. For the CDR3, the sequence is CASSYQTGERMNIQYF. The sequence in DNA is TGTGCCAGCAGTTACCAGACAGGAGAAAGAATGAACATTCAGTACTTC.